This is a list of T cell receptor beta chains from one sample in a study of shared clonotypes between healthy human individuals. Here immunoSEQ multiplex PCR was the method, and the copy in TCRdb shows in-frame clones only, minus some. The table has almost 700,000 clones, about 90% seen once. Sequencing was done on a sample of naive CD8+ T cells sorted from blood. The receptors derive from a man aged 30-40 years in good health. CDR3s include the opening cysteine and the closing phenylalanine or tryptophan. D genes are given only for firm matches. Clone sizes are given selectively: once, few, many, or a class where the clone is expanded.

CASTPLAAVIRPSYEQYF,TGTGCCAGCACCCCCCTCGCCGCCGTTATCAGGCCTTCCTACGAGCAGTACTTC,TRBV28,NA,NA,TRBJ2-7
CASSGRETQYF,TGTGCCAGCAGCGGGCGGGAGACCCAGTACTTC,TRBV7-9,NA,NA,TRBJ2-5
CASSQEASGMVNEQFF,TGCGCCAGCAGCCAAGAGGCTAGCGGGATGGTGAATGAGCAGTTCTTC,TRBV4-3,NA,TRBD2,TRBJ2-1
CSVVGQHIMNTEAFF,TGCAGCGTTGTAGGGCAGCATATCATGAACACTGAAGCTTTCTTT,TRBV29-1,NA,NA,TRBJ1-1
CAISESSSTDTQYF,TGTGCCATCAGTGAATCATCTAGCACAGATACGCAGTATTTT,TRBV10-3,NA,NA,TRBJ2-3
CSVEDRESYNEQFF,TGCAGCGTTGAAGATCGGGAAAGCTACAATGAGCAGTTCTTC,TRBV29-1,NA,NA,TRBJ2-1
CASSQDRQGVSYEQYF,TGCGCCAGCAGCCAAGATCGACAGGGGGTAAGCTACGAGCAGTACTTC,TRBV4-3,NA,TRBD1,TRBJ2-7
CASRGGSFWAQHF,TGTGCCAGCAGGGGCGGAAGCTTTTGGGCCCAGCATTTT,TRBV27,NA,NA,TRBJ1-5
CASRTSSESYEQYF,TGTGCCAGCAGGACTTCTAGCGAGTCCTACGAGCAGTACTTC,TRBV2,NA,NA,TRBJ2-7
CASSLLEQYYGYTF,TGTGCCAGCAGTTTACTGGAACAGTACTATGGCTACACCTTC,TRBV28,once,NA,TRBJ1-2
CASSFRPGDYEQYF,TGCGCCAGCAGCTTCCGTCCAGGCGACTACGAGCAGTACTTC,TRBV5-1,NA,NA,TRBJ2-7
CASSLDSTDTQYF,TGCGCCAGCAGTCTGGACAGCACAGATACGCAGTATTTT,TRBV10-1,NA,NA,TRBJ2-3